These 29 T cell receptor beta chains came from one sample sequenced in a study of blood T cells in healthy people across ages. Primed by a sample-barcoded 5' primer and a J-beta primer mix, a second PCR proceeded for about 7 to 12 cycles. TCRdb passed the 5' RACE reads through MiXCR, listing each CDR3 protein once. This sample carries roughly 1,500,000 distinct CDR3 sequences, roughly 30% of them seen once, and the ten largest clones take around 11%. The sample comprised blood. The receptors were sampled from a woman younger than 45 in good health.

This rearrangement joins TRBV28 to TRBJ2-7, with D unresolved. Trimming took off 5 bases at V and 0 bases at J, with 14 bases between the two ends. The length of the CDR3 is 15 residues. Germline loops: CDR1 MDHEN, CDR2 SYDVKM. The CDR3: CASSPVAVSSYEQYF. Here the CDR3 DNA reads TGTGCCAGCAGTCCAGTAGCTGTTAGCTCCTACGAGCAGTACTTC.

This clonotype was detected once. The J gene is TRBJ2-5, the V gene TRBV30, with a tentative D call TRBD1 (7 bases). The CDR3 extends over 13 amino acids. Trimming took off 2 bases at V and 13 bases at J, with 20 bases between the two ends. The germline V gene has CDR1 GTSNPN and CDR2 SVGIG (reference sequence). The CDR3 loop is CAWSTQARGELYF. CDR3 coding DNA: TGTGCCTGGAGTACCCAGGCCAGGGGGGAGCTGTACTTC.

This clonotype showed up just once. An end of the junction differs from the germline gene, which may be a read error. The chain links TRBV4-2 to TRBJ1-2; 10 bases map to TRBD1. Germline V gene lookup returns CDR1 LGHNA and CDR2 YNFKEQ. CDR3 length equals 16 residues. The chain's CDR3 is CASSQIPGQGNHGHTF. The CDR3 DNA follows: TGTGCCAGCAGCCAAATACCGGGACAGGGGAACCATGGCCACACCTTC.

The genes are TRBV20-1 and TRBJ2-4, with D perhaps TRBD2 (6 bases). The tail of the sequence fits TRBJ2-7 better, so the J call may be wrong. Per germline, CDR1 DFQATT and CDR2 SNEGSKA (reference sequence). The CDR3 loop spans 15 amino acids. As DNA, the CDR3 is TGCAGTGCTAGAGATTCGACGGGGGTGAACTACGAGCAGTACTTC. It specifies CSARDSTGVNYEQYF.

This clonotype was picked up many times. The chain joins TRBV10-3 to TRBJ2-7; TRBD2 matches at 13 bases. Germline CDR1 and CDR2: ENHRY and SYGVKD. J was trimmed by 4 bases and V by 6 bases; bases with no gene match: 12. The length of the CDR3 is 17 residues. CDR3 residues: CAISERTSGRSGYEQYF. DNA for the CDR3: TGTGCCATCAGCGAGCGGACTAGCGGGAGAAGTGGGTACGAGCAGTACTTC.

The chain is built from TRBV20-1 and TRBJ1-1, with 8 bases that match TRBD1. The germline V gene encodes CDR1 DFQATT and CDR2 SNEGSKA (reference sequence). The CDR3 has 12 amino acids. Trimming cost V 0 bases and J 12 bases; bases outside gene matches: 6. CDR3 DNA: TGCAGTGCTAGAGAGACAGGGGTTTCGACTTTCTTT. Its translation is CSARETGVSTFF.

The rearrangement uses TRBV7-9 and TRBJ1-4, with 8 positions matching TRBD1. Germline assignment: CDR1 SEHNR and CDR2 FQNEAQ (reference sequence). V lost 0 bases to trimming and J lost 3 bases; unmatched junction nucleotides: 3. This CDR3 has 16 amino acids. Written as DNA, the CDR3 is TGTGCCAGCAGCTTAGCGCAGGGGGCAGCTAATGAAAAACTGTTTTTT. It is translated as CASSLAQGAANEKLFF.

The J gene is TRBJ2-4, the V gene TRBV21-1; the table's D call of TRBD1 was not tested on the DNA. TRBV21-1 is assigned pseudogene status. The CDR3 runs 14 residues. This CDR3 is CASTPAGSGNIQYF. DNA for the CDR3: TGTGCCAGCACCCCTGCGGGGTCGGGGAACATTCAGTACTTC.

The chain links TRBV27 to TRBJ2-1; 12 positions agree with TRBD2. This CDR3 is built from 15 residues. CDR1 is MNHEY and CDR2 is SMNVEV in the germline V gene (reference sequence). V shed 5 bases and J 13 bases; nucleotides not matched to a gene: 12. The CDR3 is CASSTSGGPTTIQFF. For the CDR3, the DNA is TGTGCCAGCAGTACTAGCGGGGGGCCTACTACGATTCAGTTCTTC.

The J gene is TRBJ1-2, the V gene TRBV20-1; D gene uncertain. CDR1 is DFQATT and CDR2 is SNEGSKA in the germline V gene (reference sequence). Deletions cut 0 bases from V and 4 bases from J, with 15 bases between. The CDR3 length is 15 residues. CDR3 nucleotides: TGCAGTGCTAGAGATACCCAGCAGAATCCCTATGGCTACACCTTC. As protein: CSARDTQQNPYGYTF.

The chain has TRBV6-2 or TRBV6-3 and TRBJ2-7, with D possibly being TRBD2 (5 bases). Germline CDR1 reads MNHEY; CDR2 reads SVGEGT. Between the trimmed V and J ends, which lost 5 bases and 3 bases, there was a span of 11 bases. This CDR3 comprises 13 residues. In DNA, the CDR3 is TGTGCCAGCAGTGGAGGCGAGAGCTACGAGCAGTACTTC. Translating gives CASSGGESYEQYF.

About this clonotype: This may arise from a read error, as a much more abundant clone is one base away. The chain uses TRBV25-1 and TRBJ2-5; 8 bases map to TRBD2. J lost 4 bases, V lost 8 bases, and 6 bases had no gene match. The CDR3 contains 13 residues. From germline, CDR1 is MGHDK and CDR2 SYGVNS. The CDR3 here is CASQRGLGETQYF. The CDR3 region has the DNA TGTGCCAGCCAGCGGGGGTTGGGAGAGACCCAGTACTTC.

J is TRBJ2-1 and V is TRBV4-1; 8 nucleotides agree with TRBD2. Germline values: CDR1 MGHRA, CDR2 YSYEKL. V lost 3 bases, J lost 14 bases, and 6 bases stayed unmatched. The CDR3 length is 12 residues. The CDR3 here is CASSHPGLDKFF. The CDR3 DNA is TGCGCCAGCAGCCATCCGGGACTAGATAAGTTCTTC.

V and J are TRBV5-1 and TRBJ2-5; 13 bases are shared with TRBD2. Germline V CDR1 and CDR2: SGHRS, YFSETQ. V lost 3 bases, J lost 5 bases, and 7 bases stayed unmatched. This CDR3 region has 16 residues. This CDR3 is CASSSRTSGSGETQYF. CDR3 coding DNA: TGCGCCAGCAGCTCACGGACTAGCGGGAGCGGGGAGACCCAGTACTTC. The whole variable domain, remainder taken from reference TRBV5-1 and TRBJ2-5, is KAGVTQTPRYLIKTRGQQVTLSCSPISGHRSVSWYQQTPGQGLQFLFEYFSETQRNKGNFPGRFSGRQFSNSRSEMNVSTLELGDSALYLCASSSRTSGSGETQYFGPGTRLLVL.

The chain carries TRBV15 and TRBJ2-7; D unclear. The germline V gene encodes CDR1 LNHNV and CDR2 YYDKDF (reference sequence). This CDR3 region has 13 residues. V lost 0 bases to trimming and J lost 6 bases, with 9 bases between them. DNA of the CDR3: TGTGCCACCAGCAGAGATCCCGGAGCCGAGCAGTACTTC. This sequence encodes CATSRDPGAEQYF.

The chain links TRBV2 to TRBJ2-1; 11 bases are a match to TRBD2. Germline CDR1 is SNHLY and CDR2 is FYNNEI. CDR3 size: 16 residues. The ends lost 6 bases at V and 5 bases at J; junction bases unmatched: 9. The CDR3 protein is CASRATSGSPNNEQFF. CDR3 nucleotide sequence: TGTGCCAGCAGAGCCACTAGCGGGAGTCCCAACAATGAGCAGTTCTTC. The full variable domain, completed using reference TRBV2 and TRBJ2-1, is EPEVTQTPSHQVTQMGQEVILRCVPISNHLYFYWYRQILGQKVEFLVSFYNNEISEKSEIFDDQFSVERPDGSNFTLKIRSTKLEDSAMYFCASRATSGSPNNEQFFGPGTRLTVL.

The chain has TRBV6-1 and TRBJ2-3; D is unclear. Germline V gives CDR1 MNHNS, CDR2 SASEGT. The CDR3 totals 14 residues. V was trimmed by 2 bases and J by 0 bases, leaving 6 bases between them. This chain's CDR3 is CASSETFSTDTQYF. CDR3 nucleotide sequence: TGTGCCAGCAGTGAAACCTTTAGCACAGATACGCAGTATTTT.

To note about this clonotype: At one end the junction does not follow the germline gene, possibly because of a read error. The chain couples TRBV12-3 or TRBV12-4 to TRBJ2-3, with 7 nucleotides matching TRBD2. The CDR3 is made up of 15 amino acids. The CDR3 reads CASTWSGGGADTQYF. CDR3 DNA: TGTGCCAGCACGTGGTCGGGAGGAGGGGCAGATACGCAATATTTT.

With respect to this clonotype: At one of its ends the junction is not consistent with the germline gene, which may arise from a read error. The chain carries TRBV13 and TRBJ2-1; the match to TRBD2 covers 12 bases. This CDR3 has 17 amino acids. Germline CDR1 PRHDT, CDR2 FYEKMQ (reference sequence). The CDR3 sequence: CASSPMTSGSSYSEQFF. CDR3 DNA sequence: TGTGCCAGCAGCCCAATGACTAGCGGGAGCTCCTACAGTGAGCAGTTCTTC.

With respect to this clonotype: A junction end diverges from the germline sequence, so it may reflect a read error. The gene calls are TRBV6-2 or TRBV6-3 and TRBJ2-1; 7 nucleotides line up with TRBD2. Per germline, CDR1 MNHEY and CDR2 SVGEGT. CDR3 size: 16 residues. The CDR3 region is CASSKPAGDSHNEQFF. In nucleotides, the CDR3 is TGTGCCAGCAGTAAGCCCGCGGGAGACTCCCACAATGAGCAGTTCTTC.

Ten or more counts support this clonotype. The chain employs TRBV20-1 and TRBJ2-3; TRBD1 or TRBD2 may be the D gene (6 bases each). Per the germline V gene, CDR1 is DFQATT and CDR2 is SNEGSKA (reference sequence). V lost 6 bases, J lost 5 bases, and 15 bases lay in between. The CDR3 contains 13 residues. For the CDR3, the DNA is TGCAGTGCCCAGTCGGGGGCCGAAGATACGCAGTATTTT. This translates into CSAQSGAEDTQYF.

The gene calls are TRBV5-1 and TRBJ2-1, with TRBD2 identical over 8 bases. V was pared by 0 bases and J by 8 bases, with 4 bases of the junction left unmatched. The CDR3 is made up of 14 amino acids. The germline CDR1 and CDR2 sequences are SGHRS and YFSETQ. CDR3 in DNA: TGCGCCAGCAGCTTGGAGACTAGCGTGCATGAGCAGTTCTTC. It translates to CASSLETSVHEQFF. The entire variable domain, with the rest obtained from reference TRBV5-1 and TRBJ2-1, is as follows: KAGVTQTPRYLIKTRGQQVTLSCSPISGHRSVSWYQQTPGQGLQFLFEYFSETQRNKGNFPGRFSGRQFSNSRSEMNVSTLELGDSALYLCASSLETSVHEQFFGPGTRLTVL.

The chain uses TRBV7-2 and TRBJ2-1, with 10 bases lining up with TRBD2. Germline CDR1 is SGHTA and CDR2 is FQGNSA. V shed 4 bases, J shed 2 bases, and the junction held 8 bases outside the gene matches. This CDR3 is 17 amino acids long. CDR3 region: CASSSSLAGGPYNEQFF. The DNA for the CDR3 is TGTGCCAGCAGCTCATCCTTAGCGGGGGGCCCCTACAATGAGCAGTTCTTC.

This chain uses TRBV25-1 with TRBJ2-1; 14 positions match TRBD2. V gave up 4 bases and J gave up 9 bases; unmatched junction bases: 2. Germline lookup yields CDR1 MGHDK and CDR2 SYGVNS. CDR3 size: 14 residues. In nucleotides, the CDR3 is TGTGCCAGCAGTGGGACTAGCGGGGGGCCTGAGCAGTTCTTC. Amino acid sequence: CASSGTSGGPEQFF.

This clonotype came up a few times. The chain combines TRBV10-2 with TRBJ2-5; D may correspond to TRBD1 or TRBD2 (6 bases each). V was trimmed by 5 bases and J by 4 bases, leaving 14 bases between them. CDR1 and CDR2 (germline): WSHSY, SAAADI. This CDR3 contains 14 residues. The CDR3 is CASSFMGGRETQYF. CDR3 coding DNA: TGCGCCAGCAGTTTCATGGGGGGCCGAGAGACCCAGTACTTC.

J is TRBJ2-1 and V is TRBV10-1; D may match TRBD1 or TRBD2 (5 bases each). Germline CDR1 reads WNHNN; CDR2 reads SYGVQD (reference sequence). The CDR3 is made up of 14 amino acids. Trimming cost V 2 bases and J 4 bases, with 9 bases left between them. Written as DNA, the CDR3 is TGCGCCAGCAGTGAGGGGACCCTTTACAATGAGCAGTTCTTC. It is translated as CASSEGTLYNEQFF.

This clonotype was counted a few times. The chain is built from TRBV30 and TRBJ2-6; no clear D. The germline V gene encodes CDR1 GTSNPN and CDR2 SVGIG (reference sequence). The CDR3 spans 13 residues. Between the trimmed V and J ends, which lost 3 bases and 3 bases, there was a span of 6 bases. The CDR3, as DNA: TGTGCCTGGAGACTCCTTGGGGCCAACGTCCTGACTTTC. Protein product: CAWRLLGANVLTF.

This clonotype turned up a few times. The rearrangement uses TRBV14 and TRBJ1-5; a possible D gene is TRBD1 (5 bases). The ends were cut back, 1 base at V and 4 bases at J, with 11 bases in the middle. Germline CDR1 reads SGHDN; CDR2 reads FVKESK. The CDR3 is 15 amino acids. The DNA for the CDR3 is TGTGCCAGCAGCCAAGGGGGGACCGCTAATCAGCCCCAGCATTTT. Amino acid sequence: CASSQGGTANQPQHF.

This chain links TRBV9 with TRBJ2-7; D is unresolved. Germline CDR1 and CDR2: SGDLS and YYNGEE. The CDR3 loop spans 15 amino acids. V was pared by 0 bases and J by 2 bases, with 12 bases between. The CDR3 spells CASSVGSAPTYEQYF. The DNA for the CDR3 is TGTGCCAGCAGCGTAGGATCAGCACCTACCTACGAGCAGTACTTC. Filled out from reference TRBV9 and TRBJ2-7, the complete variable domain reads DSGVTQTPKHLITATGQRVTLRCSPRSGDLSVYWYQQSLDQGLQFLIQYYNGEERAKGNILERFSAQQFPDLHSELNLSSLELGDSALYFCASSVGSAPTYEQYFGPGTRLTVT.